The 26 T cell receptor beta chains below were found in one sample sequenced in a study of T cell responses to AZD1222 COVID-19 vaccine. Sequencing used immunoSEQ multiplex PCR; TCRdb keeps in-frame clones, though not all of them. The table lists around 85,000 clones, roughly nine tenths of them singletons. This material consisted of peripheral blood, taken 28 days after the second AZD1222 dose. All receptors come from an adult who received the AZD1222 COVID-19 vaccine.

This sequence joins TRBV10-3 and TRBJ2-7, with D possibly being TRBD2 (5 bases). Germline V lookup: CDR1 ENHRY, CDR2 SYGVKD. V gave up 1 base and J gave up 3 bases, with 7 bases separating them. The CDR3 is made up of 13 amino acids. The CDR3 is CAISEFTSYEQYF. CDR3 in DNA: TGTGCCATCAGTGAGTTCACTAGCTACGAGCAGTACTTC.

This clone showed up just a few times. V usage is TRBV28 and J usage is TRBJ1-2; 8 positions match TRBD1. With 1 base clipped from V and 5 bases from J, the junction kept 9 bases outside the gene matches. Germline CDR1 MDHEN, CDR2 SYDVKM. This CDR3 is built from 16 residues. This CDR3 is CASSLLTGTGNYGYTF. The DNA for the CDR3 is TGTGCCAGCAGTTTATTAACTGGGACAGGCAATTATGGCTACACCTTC.

CDR3 protein: CASSVEGEKLFF. DNA of the CDR3: TGTGCCAGCAGCGTAGAAGGGGAAAAACTGTTTTTT. The chain has TRBV9 and TRBJ1-4; unclear D gene. The CDR3 extends over 12 amino acids. Trimming shortened V by 0 bases and J by 8 bases, and 5 bases separated the two germline ends. Germline CDR1 and CDR2: SGDLS and YYNGEE. The entire variable domain, with the rest obtained from reference TRBV9 and TRBJ1-4, is as follows: DSGVTQTPKHLITATGQRVTLRCSPRSGDLSVYWYQQSLDQGLQFLIQYYNGEERAKGNILERFSAQQFPDLHSELNLSSLELGDSALYFCASSVEGEKLFFGSGTQLSVL.

V and J are TRBV30 and TRBJ1-2; no definite D call. Trimming left V 1 base short and J 8 bases short, with 14 bases between. The CDR3 length is 13 residues. The V gene's germline CDR1 is GTSNPN and CDR2 SVGIG (reference sequence). Here the CDR3 DNA reads TGTGCCTGGAGTGGAGGCAGGACGGGGGGCTACACCTTC. Protein: CAWSGGRTGGYTF.

This chain joins TRBV7-2 and TRBJ1-4; 7 bases map to TRBD1. This CDR3 comprises 14 residues. The V gene's germline CDR1 is SGHTA and CDR2 FQGNSA. The V gene end was trimmed by 7 bases and the J gene end by 8 bases; junction bases not matched to a gene: 10. DNA for the CDR3: TGTGCCAGCAAGGAGACGACAGGGACCGAAAAACTGTTTTTT. Translation: CASKETTGTEKLFF.

CDR3 nucleotide sequence: TGCGCCAGCAGAGGGGACAGCTTGAACACCGGGGAGCTGTTTTTT. As protein: CASRGDSLNTGELFF. The chain couples TRBV5-1 to TRBJ2-2; 7 nucleotides agree with TRBD1. CDR3 length: 15 residues. Looked up from germline, CDR1 is SGHRS and CDR2 is YFSETQ. J gave up 1 base and V 5 bases, and 5 bases lay outside the gene matches.

The chain employs TRBV6-1 and TRBJ2-1; 10 bases align to TRBD2. Germline values: CDR1 MNHNS, CDR2 SASEGT. This CDR3 comprises 18 residues. V shed 4 bases, J shed 0 bases, and the junction held 9 bases outside the gene matches. The CDR3 loop is CASSVIAGGRGSYNEQFF. The CDR3 nucleotides read TGTGCCAGCAGTGTTATAGCGGGGGGCCGGGGCTCCTACAATGAGCAGTTCTTC.

The gene calls are TRBV25-1 and TRBJ1-2; D gene uncertain. This CDR3 comprises 12 residues. Trimming removed 2 bases at V and 7 bases at J, with 8 bases between. Germline lookup yields CDR1 MGHDK and CDR2 SYGVNS. The CDR3 sequence is CASSEAGAGYTF. The CDR3 DNA sequence: TGTGCCAGCAGTGAAGCAGGCGCTGGCTACACCTTC.

The chain joins TRBV19 to TRBJ1-1; maybe TRBD1 (5 bases). Trimming took 0 bases from V and 11 from J, leaving 16 bases between them. Germline V gives CDR1 LNHDA, CDR2 SQIVND (reference sequence). The CDR3 consists of 14 residues. This CDR3 is CASSIEGTAVGAFF. For the CDR3, the DNA is TGTGCCAGTAGTATAGAGGGGACCGCCGTTGGGGCTTTCTTT.

This clone has only a few counts. The CDR3, as DNA: TGTGCCACCAACACAGGGGGCACTGAAGCTTTCTTT. Protein product: CATNTGGTEAFF. V usage is TRBV12-3 or TRBV12-4 and J usage is TRBJ1-1; 8 bases line up with TRBD1. The CDR3 consists of 12 residues. V lost 10 bases to trimming and J lost 4 bases; unmatched junction nucleotides: 5.

V is TRBV7-3 and J is TRBJ2-7, with 7 bases lining up with TRBD2. The CDR3 totals 14 residues. CDR1 SGHTA and CDR2 FQGTGA come from the germline V gene. The ends lost 2 bases at V and 2 bases at J; junction bases unmatched: 3. CDR3 protein: CASSLWGGPYEQYF. The CDR3, as DNA: TGTGCCAGCAGCTTATGGGGAGGGCCCTACGAGCAGTACTTC.

To note about this clone: The sample holds other DNA sequences that translate to the same CDR3. The chain recombines TRBV5-4 with TRBJ2-1; no clear D. Germline lookup yields CDR1 SGHNT and CDR2 YYREEE (reference sequence). With 5 bases removed from V and 0 bases from J, the gap between germline ends came to 6 bases. The CDR3 covers 13 residues. The CDR3 nucleotides are TGTGCCAGCAGGAGTGACTCCTACAATGAGCAGTTCTTC. Protein product: CASRSDSYNEQFF.

The chain uses TRBV9 and TRBJ2-6; unclear D gene. Trimming cost V 0 bases and J 0 bases, with 4 bases left between them. CDR1 is SGDLS, CDR2 YYNGEE, per germline. There are 15 residues in the CDR3. The CDR3 DNA reads as TGTGCCAGCAGCGTAGGAGACTCTGGGGCCAACGTCCTGACTTTC. The encoded protein is CASSVGDSGANVLTF. Full variable domain (rest looked up from reference TRBV9 and TRBJ2-6): DSGVTQTPKHLITATGQRVTLRCSPRSGDLSVYWYQQSLDQGLQFLIQYYNGEERAKGNILERFSAQQFPDLHSELNLSSLELGDSALYFCASSVGDSGANVLTFGAGSRLTVL.

This chain joins TRBV24-1 and TRBJ2-1; D gene uncertain. There are 13 residues in the CDR3. Germline values: CDR1 KGHDR, CDR2 SFDVKD. Trimming shortened V by 4 bases and J by 6 bases, and 9 bases separated the two germline ends. The CDR3 is CATSDPPTNEQFF. The CDR3 coding sequence is TGTGCCACCAGTGACCCCCCTACCAATGAGCAGTTCTTC.

This clone occurred once. This chain links TRBV5-4 with TRBJ2-6; D not certain. Germline CDR1 SGHNT, CDR2 YYREEE (reference sequence). The CDR3 covers 18 residues. Deletions cut 4 bases from V and 2 bases from J, with 19 bases between. CDR3 DNA sequence: TGTGCCAGCAGCCTTAAAATGCTGGCCCACGCTGGGGCCAACGTCCTGACTTTC. Encoded protein: CASSLKMLAHAGANVLTF.

This rearrangement joins TRBV7-9 to TRBJ2-1; TRBD2 agrees at 8 bases. Per the germline V gene, CDR1 is SEHNR and CDR2 is FQNEAQ (reference sequence). The ends lost 2 bases at V and 15 bases at J; junction bases unmatched: 6. CDR3 size: 12 residues. The CDR3 spells CASSLSGTRRFF. DNA for the CDR3: TGTGCCAGCAGCTTAAGCGGGACTAGGAGGTTCTTC.

V gene TRBV7-8 combines with J gene TRBJ2-7, with TRBD2 matching 10 bases. The CDR3 contains 18 residues. Germline CDR1 is SGHVS and CDR2 is FQNEAQ. The ends lost 0 bases at V and 6 bases at J; junction bases unmatched: 14. The CDR3 loop is CASSLARASGGRLLEQYF. The DNA of the CDR3 is TGTGCCAGCAGCTTAGCGCGGGCTAGCGGGGGTCGTCTCCTCGAGCAGTACTTC.

Concerning this clone: One end of the junction fails to match germline, which may point to a read error. The chain recombines TRBV6-5 with TRBJ1-6; a weak D match, TRBD1 (5 bases). The CDR3 is 16 residues long. The germline gives CDR1 MNHEY, CDR2 SVGAGI. CDR3 DNA: TGTGCCACCAGTTACCTAGGGGATACCTATAATTCACCCCTCCACTTT. It is translated as CATSYLGDTYNSPLHF.

This sequence joins TRBV7-2 and TRBJ2-4; TRBD1 agrees at 7 bases. Trimming cost V 5 bases and J 8 bases; bases outside gene matches: 12. Germline V lookup: CDR1 SGHTA, CDR2 FQGNSA. This CDR3 is 15 amino acids long. The CDR3 nucleotides read TGTGCCAGCAGCCCGCGACAGGGCAGCGCGGACATTCAGTACTTC. Amino acid sequence: CASSPRQGSADIQYF.

For the CDR3, the DNA is TGTGCCAGCAGCTTAACCCCGGGGGGGTTGAACACTGAAGCTTTCTTT. Translating it yields CASSLTPGGLNTEAFF. The V gene is TRBV7-3, the J gene TRBJ1-1; D may be TRBD1 (5 bases). Germline CDR1 and CDR2: SGHTA and FQGTGA. Trimming cost V 0 bases and J 0 bases, with 11 bases left between them. This CDR3 has 16 amino acids.

The rearrangement links TRBV19 to TRBJ2-2; 8 bases agree with TRBD1. The CDR3 extends over 16 amino acids. V lost 5 bases, J lost 5 bases, and 10 bases stayed unmatched. The germline V gene has CDR1 LNHDA and CDR2 SQIVND (reference sequence). Written as DNA, the CDR3 is TGTGCCAGTAGTCCCAAGGACAGGGACCGGACCGGGGAGCTGTTTTTT. Translated, it gives CASSPKDRDRTGELFF.

The chain carries TRBV10-3 and TRBJ2-3; 7 positions match TRBD2. The CDR3 has 15 amino acids. V lost 6 bases and J lost 5; bases outside the gene matches: 11. Germline V gene data show CDR1 as ENHRY and CDR2 as SYGVKD. CDR3 in DNA: TGTGCCATCAGGCCCTCTCGGGGGGAGGGAGATACGCAGTATTTT. This codes for CAIRPSRGEGDTQYF.

The rearrangement joins TRBV7-8 to TRBJ1-1, with D uncertain. There are 14 residues in the CDR3. CDR1 SGHVS and CDR2 FQNEAQ come from the germline V gene. Trimming stripped 5 bases from V and 1 base from J, with 11 bases between. CDR3 protein: CASSPGEENTEAFF. CDR3 DNA: TGTGCCAGCAGCCCCGGGGAGGAGAACACTGAAGCTTTCTTT.

The chain carries TRBV3-1 (or the pseudogene TRBV3-2) and TRBJ1-2; TRBD1 matches at 8 bases. With V trimmed by 3 bases and J by 0 bases, 0 bases remained unmatched. CDR3 length equals 14 residues. The V gene's germline CDR1 is LGHDT and CDR2 YNNKEL (reference sequence). CDR3 amino acids: CASSQDRANYGYTF. CDR3 sequence (DNA): TGTGCCAGCAGCCAGGACAGGGCTAACTATGGCTACACCTTC.

The chain couples TRBV4-2 to TRBJ1-1, with D hard to call. This CDR3 has 15 residues. Germline CDR1 LGHNA, CDR2 YNFKEQ. Trimming took 0 bases from V and 4 from J, leaving 12 bases between them. The CDR3 spells CASSQDSGPATEAFF. CDR3 bases: TGTGCCAGCAGCCAAGATTCAGGACCGGCCACTGAAGCTTTCTTT.

The gene calls are TRBV12-3 or TRBV12-4 and TRBJ2-5; D possibly corresponds to TRBD1 (6 bases). The V gene lost 4 bases and the J gene lost 5 bases, with 8 bases spanning the gap. This CDR3 has 12 residues. Here the CDR3 DNA reads TGTGCCAGCAGTTCCACAGGGGAGACCCAGTACTTC. Translated: CASSSTGETQYF.